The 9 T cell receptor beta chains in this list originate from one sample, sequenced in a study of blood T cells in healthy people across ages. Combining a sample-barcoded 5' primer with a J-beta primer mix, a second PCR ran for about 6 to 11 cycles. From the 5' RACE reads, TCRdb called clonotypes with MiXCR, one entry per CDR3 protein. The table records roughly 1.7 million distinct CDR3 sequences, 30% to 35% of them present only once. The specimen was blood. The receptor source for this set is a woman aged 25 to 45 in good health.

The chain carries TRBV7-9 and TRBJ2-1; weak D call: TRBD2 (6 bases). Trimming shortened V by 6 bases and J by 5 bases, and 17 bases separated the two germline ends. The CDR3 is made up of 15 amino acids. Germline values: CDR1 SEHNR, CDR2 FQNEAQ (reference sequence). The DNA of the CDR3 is TGTGCCAGCAGTCCCCGGGGGACGCACCACAATGAGCAGTTCTTC. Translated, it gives CASSPRGTHHNEQFF.

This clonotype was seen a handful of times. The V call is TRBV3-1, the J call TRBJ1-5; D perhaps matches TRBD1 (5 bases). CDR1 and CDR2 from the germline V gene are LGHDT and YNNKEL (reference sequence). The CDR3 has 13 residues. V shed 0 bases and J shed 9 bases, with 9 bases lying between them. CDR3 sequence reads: CASSQDGAGPQHF. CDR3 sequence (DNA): TGTGCCAGCAGCCAAGACGGGGCTGGGCCCCAGCATTTT.

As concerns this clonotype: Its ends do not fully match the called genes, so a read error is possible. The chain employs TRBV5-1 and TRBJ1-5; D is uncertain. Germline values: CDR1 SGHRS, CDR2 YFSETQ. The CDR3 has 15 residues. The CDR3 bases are TGCGCCAACAGCTTGGATGGGCCGAGCAATCAGCCCCAGCATTTT. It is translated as CANSLDGPSNQPQHF.

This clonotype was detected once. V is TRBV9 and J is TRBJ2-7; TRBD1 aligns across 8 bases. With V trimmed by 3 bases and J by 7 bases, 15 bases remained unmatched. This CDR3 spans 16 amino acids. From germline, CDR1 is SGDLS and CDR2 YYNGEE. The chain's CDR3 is CASSAGAGQVAREQYF. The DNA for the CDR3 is TGTGCCAGCAGCGCCGGTGCGGGACAGGTGGCGAGGGAGCAGTACTTC.

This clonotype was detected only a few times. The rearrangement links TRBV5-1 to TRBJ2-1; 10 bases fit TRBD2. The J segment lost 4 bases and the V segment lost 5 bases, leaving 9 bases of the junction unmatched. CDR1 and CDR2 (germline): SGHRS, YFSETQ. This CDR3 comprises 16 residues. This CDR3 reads CASRLTGTSAYNEQFF. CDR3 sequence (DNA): TGCGCCAGCAGGTTAACCGGGACTAGCGCTTACAATGAGCAGTTCTTC.

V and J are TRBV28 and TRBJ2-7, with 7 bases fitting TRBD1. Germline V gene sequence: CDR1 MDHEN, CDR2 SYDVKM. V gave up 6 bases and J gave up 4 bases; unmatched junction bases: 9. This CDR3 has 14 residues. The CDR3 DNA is TGTGCCAGCAGGGGACAGATCGGAAGGTACGAGCAGTACTTC. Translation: CASRGQIGRYEQYF. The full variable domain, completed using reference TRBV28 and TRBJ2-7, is DVKVTQSSRYLVKRTGEKVFLECVQDMDHENMFWYRQDPGLGLRLIYFSYDVKMKEKGDIPEGYSVSREKKERFSLILESASTNQTSMYLCASRGQIGRYEQYFGPGTRLTVT.

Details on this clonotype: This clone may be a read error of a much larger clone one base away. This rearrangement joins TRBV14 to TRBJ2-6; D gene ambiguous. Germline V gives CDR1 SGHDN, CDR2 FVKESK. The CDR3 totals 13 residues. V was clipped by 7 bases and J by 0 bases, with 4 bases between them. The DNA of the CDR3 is TGTGCCAGCAACCCCTCTGGGGCCAACGTCCTGACTTTC. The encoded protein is CASNPSGANVLTF.

The CDR3 reads CSVDPSGGREQYF. The CDR3 nucleotides read TGCAGCGTTGACCCTTCTGGGGGGCGCGAGCAGTACTTC. The chain recombines TRBV29-1 with TRBJ2-4; D is perhaps TRBD1 or TRBD2 (6 bases each). The DNA end lines up better with TRBJ2-7; the J call may be wrong. Per the germline V gene, CDR1 is SQVTM and CDR2 is ANQGSEA. This CDR3 is 13 amino acids long.

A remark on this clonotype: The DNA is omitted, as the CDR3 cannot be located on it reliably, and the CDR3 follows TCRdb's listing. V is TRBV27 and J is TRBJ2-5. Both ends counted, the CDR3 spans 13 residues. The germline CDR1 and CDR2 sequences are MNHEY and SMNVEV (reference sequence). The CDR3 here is CVSSSSDGYEQYF.